Listed here are 8 T cell receptor beta chains from one sample, sequenced in a study of blood T cell repertoires in COVID-19. The table came from immunoSEQ multiplex PCR; TCRdb's copy has only in-frame clones and leaves some out. The table records approximately 200,000 clones, about nine tenths of them present only once. The sequenced sample was peripheral blood. These receptor sequences come from a man younger than 40 with COVID-19, enrolled during active disease.

This clone was observed once. The chain uses TRBV27 and TRBJ2-2; no clear D. Germline values: CDR1 MNHEY, CDR2 SMNVEV (reference sequence). Trimming removed 5 bases at V and 4 bases at J, with 14 bases between. CDR3 length equals 15 residues. The CDR3, as DNA: TGTGCCAGCAGTGTGACGAACCAGCGCACCGGGGAGCTGTTTTTT. Amino acids: CASSVTNQRTGELFF.

CDR3 sequence reads: CASSLGTGGRDTQYF. CDR3 bases: TGTGCCAGCAGCTTAGGGACAGGGGGACGAGATACGCAGTATTTT. The V and J genes are TRBV7-6 and TRBJ2-3, with 10 bases fitting TRBD1. The germline gives CDR1 SGHVS, CDR2 FNYEAQ. This CDR3 has 15 amino acids. Trimming removed 1 base from V and 5 bases from J; junction bases left unmatched: 3.

This clone has only one observation. V is TRBV6-5 and J is TRBJ2-7; 7 positions match TRBD1. This CDR3 has 13 residues. After removal of 6 bases from V and 0 bases from J, the junction contained 2 bases not matched to a gene. Germline CDR1 reads MNHEY; CDR2 reads SVGAGI. The CDR3 coding sequence is TGTGCCAGCAGGGGACAGTACTCCTACGAGCAGTACTTC. It yields the protein CASRGQYSYEQYF.

The V gene is TRBV6-5, the J gene TRBJ1-1, with D maybe TRBD1 (5 bases). There are 11 residues in the CDR3. The ends were cut back, 11 bases at V and 10 bases at J, with 17 bases in the middle. The germline CDR1 and CDR2 sequences are MNHEY and SVGAGI. This CDR3 is CAGVRGILAFF. Here the CDR3 DNA reads TGTGCCGGCGTGCGGGGGATTCTAGCTTTCTTT.

The gene calls are TRBV3-1 (or the pseudogene TRBV3-2) and TRBJ2-7, with a weak D call TRBD1 (5 bases). Trimming stripped 3 bases from V and 9 bases from J, with 15 bases between. This CDR3 has 13 amino acids. CDR1 and CDR2 (germline): LGHDT, YNNKEL (reference sequence). Written as DNA, the CDR3 is TGTGCCAGCAGCCACGCCGACAGACCTGCGCAGTACTTC. Translation: CASSHADRPAQYF.

The chain recombines TRBV2 with TRBJ2-3; 14 bases align to TRBD2. V shed 2 bases and J 2 bases; nucleotides not matched to a gene: 9. Germline assignment: CDR1 SNHLY and CDR2 FYNNEI. The CDR3 is made up of 19 amino acids. CDR3 nucleotide sequence: TGTGCCAGCAGTGAACCCTGGACTAGCGGGAGGAGGGACACAGATACGCAGTATTTT. This sequence encodes CASSEPWTSGRRDTDTQYF.

The rearrangement uses TRBV30 and TRBJ2-7, with D perhaps matching TRBD2 (6 bases). Germline V gives CDR1 GTSNPN, CDR2 SVGIG (reference sequence). The CDR3 contains 14 residues. Trimming shortened V by 1 base and J by 3 bases, and 13 bases separated the two germline ends. The CDR3 nucleotides read TGTGCCTGGAGTGGATGGGGGGACGGCTACGAGCAGTACTTC. It codes for CAWSGWGDGYEQYF.

The gene calls are TRBV4-1 and TRBJ1-1; D unresolved. Trimming removed 1 base at V and 0 bases at J, with 12 bases between. The germline gives CDR1 MGHRA, CDR2 YSYEKL. The CDR3 length is 16 residues. The CDR3 protein is CASSQGLTALNTEAFF. The CDR3 coding sequence is TGCGCCAGCAGCCAAGGTCTAACAGCCTTGAACACTGAAGCTTTCTTT.